These 29 T cell receptor beta chains share one sample of origin, sequenced in a study of T-cell memory formation after mild COVID-19. TCRdb independently ran MiXCR on the 5' RACE reads; one entry per CDR3 protein. The table lists 550,000 to 650,000 distinct CDR3 sequences, 15% to 20% of them singletons. The specimen sequenced was PBMCs or a T cell subset sorted from them (not recorded which). The origin of the receptors is an adult woman who had mild COVID-19 (a few samples of this study predate the infection). Cell type and time point are not known.

This clonotype was counted only a few times. The chain carries TRBV6-2 or TRBV6-3 and TRBJ1-1; no firm D call. This CDR3 is built from 14 residues. The germline gives CDR1 MNHEY, CDR2 SVGEGT. V was cut by 1 base and J by 1 base, with 7 bases left in between. For the CDR3, the DNA is TGTGCCAGCAGTTACTGGTCCGGGAACACTGAAGCTTTCTTT. Protein: CASSYWSGNTEAFF.

The rearrangement joins TRBV6-2 or TRBV6-3 to TRBJ2-3; 11 bases map to TRBD2. The CDR3 is 15 residues long. The trim removed 6 bases at V and 4 bases at J, leaving 6 bases unmatched. Germline V gene sequence: CDR1 MNHEY, CDR2 SVGEGT. The DNA of the CDR3 is TGTGCCAGCAGCCGCCTTAGCGGGGGGGCAGATACGCAGTATTTT. Amino acid sequence: CASSRLSGGADTQYF.

This clonotype was counted only a few times. The chain joins TRBV7-3 to TRBJ2-1; TRBD2 aligns across 8 bases. V shed 5 bases and J 9 bases; nucleotides not matched to a gene: 6. Per germline, CDR1 SGHTA and CDR2 FQGTGA. The CDR3 covers 13 residues. CDR3 bases: TGTGCCAGCAGCATGACTAGCGTTGGTGAGCAGTTCTTC. Translated: CASSMTSVGEQFF.

This clonotype was counted ten times or more. The chain has TRBV4-2 and TRBJ1-5; D call uncertain. Germline V gene sequence: CDR1 LGHNA, CDR2 YNFKEQ. V was trimmed by 0 bases and J by 5 bases, leaving 11 bases between them. This CDR3 spans 15 amino acids. The CDR3 loop reads CASSQDSERDQPQHF. For the CDR3, the DNA is TGTGCCAGCAGCCAAGACTCAGAGAGGGATCAGCCCCAGCATTTT.

This clonotype has just a few counts. The chain is built from TRBV4-2 and TRBJ2-5; D may correspond to TRBD1 or TRBD2 (6 bases each). V was trimmed by 0 bases and J by 3 bases, leaving 14 bases between them. Germline V CDR1 and CDR2: LGHNA, YNFKEQ. CDR3 length: 16 amino acids. This chain's CDR3 is CASSQESGAVEETQYF. The CDR3 DNA follows: TGTGCCAGCAGCCAAGAATCGGGGGCGGTTGAAGAGACCCAGTACTTC.

As regards this clonotype: Compared with germline, one end of the junction differs, possibly owing to a read error. The genes are TRBV5-1 and TRBJ1-1; D is undetermined. CDR3 length equals 14 residues. Germline-derived CDR1 and CDR2 are SGHRS and YFSETQ. The chain's CDR3 is CASTLEAGNTEAFF. In DNA form, the CDR3 reads TGCGCCAGCACCTTGGAGGCAGGGAACACTGAAGCTTTCTTT. Combining the CDR3 with reference TRBV5-1 and TRBJ1-1 gives the whole variable domain KAGVTQTPRYLIKTRGQQVTLSCSPISGHRSVSWYQQTPGQGLQFLFEYFSETQRNKGNFPGRFSGRQFSNSRSEMNVSTLELGDSALYLCASTLEAGNTEAFFGQGTRLTVV.

The chain couples TRBV20-1 to TRBJ1-2, with D maybe TRBD1 (5 bases). The CDR3 runs to 14 residues. CDR1 and CDR2 (germline): DFQATT, SNEGSKA (reference sequence). V shed 2 bases and J shed 2 bases, with 12 bases lying between them. Here the CDR3 reads CSARTPTANYGYTF. The CDR3 nucleotides read TGCAGTGCTAGAACACCGACAGCGAACTATGGCTACACCTTC.

This clonotype was observed many times. The chain carries TRBV28 and TRBJ2-7; no firm D call. Trimming pared 6 bases from V and 4 bases from J, leaving 28 bases between. This CDR3 has 18 residues. The germline V gene encodes CDR1 MDHEN and CDR2 SYDVKM. The CDR3 reads CASSESLGLGSAEYEQYF. CDR3 sequence (DNA): TGTGCCAGCAGCGAATCCTTAGGTCTAGGGTCGGCCGAGTACGAGCAGTACTTC.

In its sample, this clonotype was seen a few times. This CDR3 reads CASSEEPEYNQPQHF. Here the CDR3 DNA reads TGTGCCAGCAGCGAAGAACCAGAGTACAATCAGCCCCAGCATTTT. The chain uses TRBV7-9 and TRBJ1-5; D is uncertain. The CDR3 has 15 residues. In germline, CDR1 is SEHNR, CDR2 FQNEAQ (reference sequence). V was pared by 5 bases and J by 3 bases, with 14 bases between.

This sequence joins TRBV20-1 and TRBJ1-3; D call uncertain. V was pared by 1 base and J by 3 bases, with 7 bases between. Germline V gene data show CDR1 as DFQATT and CDR2 as SNEGSKA (reference sequence). This CDR3 spans 13 amino acids. CDR3 DNA sequence: TGCAGTGCTAGAGTACCGGATGGAAACACCATATATTTT. Amino acid sequence: CSARVPDGNTIYF.

The rearrangement joins TRBV6-2 or TRBV6-3 to TRBJ2-5; no firm D call. Germline-derived CDR1 and CDR2 are MNHEY and SVGEGT. CDR3 length equals 11 residues. The V and J ends lost 8 bases and 4 bases respectively, with 8 bases between them. CDR3 amino acids: CASRTAETQYF. As DNA, the CDR3 is TGTGCCAGCCGGACCGCAGAGACCCAGTACTTC.

This clonotype was counted only a few times. The chain joins TRBV19 to TRBJ1-5, with D unclear. Deletions cut 3 bases from V and 9 bases from J, with 12 bases between. This CDR3 is built from 13 residues. Per the germline V gene, CDR1 is LNHDA and CDR2 is SQIVND (reference sequence). For the CDR3, the DNA is TGTGCCAGTAGTATCGGAGCCCAGAGGCCCCAGCATTTT. The encoded protein is CASSIGAQRPQHF. Together with reference TRBV19 and TRBJ1-5, the CDR3 gives the full variable domain: DGGITQSPKYLFRKEGQNVTLSCEQNLNHDAMYWYRQDPGQGLRLIYYSQIVNDFQKGDIAEGYSVSREKKESFPLTVTSAQKNPTAFYLCASSIGAQRPQHFGDGTRLSIL.

The chain recombines TRBV28 with TRBJ2-7, with 10 positions matching TRBD2. V gave up 3 bases and J gave up 2 bases; unmatched junction bases: 10. In germline, CDR1 is MDHEN, CDR2 SYDVKM. The CDR3 has 17 amino acids. For the CDR3, the DNA is TGTGCCAGCAGTTTTTTAGCCGGGACTAGCGACCCCTACGAGCAGTACTTC. Protein product: CASSFLAGTSDPYEQYF.

This sequence joins TRBV5-1 and TRBJ2-1, with D uncertain. Germline V gene sequence: CDR1 SGHRS, CDR2 YFSETQ. The V end lost 4 bases, the J end lost 5 bases, and 28 bases lay between the germline ends. This CDR3 contains 19 residues. The DNA of the CDR3 is TGCGCCAGCAGCATTCATGGGCGCACCGGCAGACCTCGAGACAATGAGCAGTTCTTC. It translates to CASSIHGRTGRPRDNEQFF.

J is TRBJ1-2 and V is TRBV24-1; D may be TRBD1 (6 bases). CDR3 length equals 16 residues. Germline V lookup: CDR1 KGHDR, CDR2 SFDVKD. V was pared by 3 bases and J by 4 bases, with 17 bases between. The CDR3 region is CATSDVTGSGLYGYTF. Written as DNA, the CDR3 is TGTGCCACCAGTGATGTTACAGGGAGTGGTCTCTATGGCTACACCTTC.

This clonotype was seen ten or more times. The chain joins TRBV10-3 to TRBJ2-5; D remains unclear. V was pared by 6 bases and J by 2 bases, with 16 bases between. The germline V gene encodes CDR1 ENHRY and CDR2 SYGVKD. The CDR3 runs 15 residues. In DNA form, the CDR3 reads TGTGCCATCAGCCCTGTTAGGCCAGCTCAAGAGACCCAGTACTTC. This gives the protein CAISPVRPAQETQYF.

The table lists this clonotype with a few counts. The chain employs TRBV5-5 and TRBJ1-2; 11 bases match TRBD1. The CDR3 has 17 residues. Germline values: CDR1 SGHKS, CDR2 YYEKEE (reference sequence). The trim removed 0 bases at V and 4 bases at J, leaving 8 bases unmatched. The CDR3 here is CASSLGPPGQGGYGYTF. CDR3 sequence (DNA): TGTGCCAGCAGCTTGGGACCACCGGGACAGGGGGGCTATGGCTACACCTTC.

The table lists this clonotype with a few counts. The chain recombines TRBV2 with TRBJ1-5; D gene ambiguous. The CDR3 extends over 14 amino acids. Between the trimmed V and J ends, which lost 5 bases and 7 bases, there was a span of 15 bases. Per germline, CDR1 SNHLY and CDR2 FYNNEI. CDR3 coding DNA: TGTGCCAGCAGTATCCACGGTCTTGGGCAGCCCCAGCATTTT. Translating gives CASSIHGLGQPQHF.

This clonotype was picked up a small number of times. V usage is TRBV6-5 and J usage is TRBJ2-3, with 7 bases that match TRBD1. The V and J ends lost 0 bases and 12 bases, in that order; junction bases with no gene match: 3. This CDR3 is 12 amino acids long. Germline lookup yields CDR1 MNHEY and CDR2 SVGAGI. CDR3 in amino acids: CASSYSGQTQYF. The CDR3 DNA is TGTGCCAGCAGTTACTCGGGACAGACCCAGTATTTT.

This clonotype showed up just a few times. The chain is built from TRBV24-1 and TRBJ2-2; 9 bases match TRBD2. The CDR3 extends over 16 amino acids. J gave up 1 base and V 4 bases, and 3 bases lay outside the gene matches. Germline-derived CDR1 and CDR2 are KGHDR and SFDVKD. Written as DNA, the CDR3 is TGTGCCACCAGTGACACTAGCGGGCGGAACACCGGGGAGCTGTTTTTT. Residues: CATSDTSGRNTGELFF.

Remarks on this clonotype: A read error may produce the germline difference seen at one junction end. The chain has TRBV3-1 and TRBJ1-5; 7 positions match TRBD1. CDR1 is LGHDT, CDR2 YNNKEL, per germline (reference sequence). The CDR3 has 16 residues. The CDR3: CASSKDFIQGRQPQHF. The CDR3 nucleotides are TGTGCCAGCAGCAAAGATTTCATACAGGGGCGGCAGCCCCAGCATTTT. The whole variable domain, remainder taken from reference TRBV3-1 and TRBJ1-5, is DTAVSQTPKYLVTQMGNDKSIKCEQNLGHDTMYWYKQDSKKFLKIMFSYNNKELIINETVPNRFSPKSPDKAHLNLHINSLELGDSAVYFCASSKDFIQGRQPQHFGDGTRLSIL.

This clonotype was observed at least ten times. The genes are TRBV27 and TRBJ2-7; TRBD2 matches at 9 bases. J was trimmed by 4 bases and V by 2 bases; bases with no gene match: 3. CDR3 size: 14 residues. Germline CDR1 MNHEY, CDR2 SMNVEV (reference sequence). CDR3 sequence: CASSLLAGWYEQYF. DNA for the CDR3: TGTGCCAGCAGTTTACTAGCGGGATGGTACGAGCAGTACTTC.

This clonotype was picked up a small number of times. The chain recombines TRBV27 with TRBJ2-6; perhaps TRBD1 as D (6 bases). This CDR3 region has 15 residues. Germline CDR1 and CDR2: MNHEY and SMNVEV (reference sequence). Trimming took 4 bases from V and 4 from J, leaving 11 bases between them. For the CDR3, the DNA is TGTGCCAGCAGTTCTGAGACAGGAGGGGCCAACGTCCTGACTTTC. Protein: CASSSETGGANVLTF.

The chain recombines TRBV7-2 with TRBJ2-4; weak D call: TRBD2 (5 bases). V gave up 0 bases and J gave up 9 bases, with 15 bases separating them. The CDR3 spans 15 residues. The germline V gene has CDR1 SGHTA and CDR2 FQGNSA. The chain's CDR3 is CASSLAGTRAIIQYF. CDR3 bases: TGTGCCAGCAGCTTAGCCGGAACTAGAGCGATCATTCAGTACTTC.

This chain uses TRBV30 with TRBJ1-2; D not resolved. The CDR3 runs to 11 residues. The germline CDR1 and CDR2 sequences are GTSNPN and SVGIG (reference sequence). Trimming took 1 base from V and 7 from J, leaving 7 bases between them. CDR3 region: CAWSETAGYTF. CDR3 sequence (DNA): TGTGCCTGGAGTGAAACTGCTGGCTACACCTTC. Full variable domain (outside the CDR3, taken from reference TRBV30 and TRBJ1-2): SQTIHQWPATLVQPVGSPLSLECTVEGTSNPNLYWYRQAAGRGLQLLFYSVGIGQISSEVPQNLSASRPQDRQFILSSKKLLLSDSGFYLCAWSETAGYTFGSGTRLTVV.

The rearrangement uses TRBV7-2 and TRBJ2-5; no clear D. V was pared by 4 bases and J by 4 bases, with 10 bases between. The germline V gene encodes CDR1 SGHTA and CDR2 FQGNSA. The CDR3 consists of 13 residues. CDR3 amino acids: CASSWVDRETQYF. The CDR3 region has the DNA TGTGCCAGCAGCTGGGTTGACCGAGAGACCCAGTACTTC.

This clonotype was seen many times. The chain has TRBV3-1 and TRBJ1-3; the D is unclear. Germline-derived CDR1 and CDR2 are LGHDT and YNNKEL (reference sequence). The length of the CDR3 is 13 residues. The V end lost 3 bases, the J end lost 1 base, and 4 bases lay between the germline ends. Written as DNA, the CDR3 is TGTGCCAGCAGCCAGGCGTCTGGAAACACCATATATTTT. This codes for CASSQASGNTIYF.

The V gene is TRBV20-1, the J gene TRBJ2-1, with no clear D. There are 16 residues in the CDR3. Trimming shortened V by 4 bases and J by 0 bases, and 16 bases separated the two germline ends. Germline lookup yields CDR1 DFQATT and CDR2 SNEGSKA (reference sequence). The CDR3 protein is CSATAFAEDSYNEQFF. The CDR3 nucleotides read TGCAGTGCTACAGCCTTTGCTGAGGACTCCTACAATGAGCAGTTCTTC.

This clonotype has just a few counts. The genes are TRBV24-1 and TRBJ1-5; D not resolved. The CDR3 spans 15 residues. V shed 2 bases and J shed 4 bases, with 11 bases lying between them. Germline V gene sequence: CDR1 KGHDR, CDR2 SFDVKD. The CDR3 loop is CATSDSTLLNQPQHF. CDR3 DNA: TGTGCCACCAGTGATTCTACTTTGCTGAATCAGCCCCAGCATTTT.